This T cell receptor (beta chain) is drawn from a study of cytomegalovirus exposure and HLA in healthy donors. General study results and limits: TCR sequences were mostly rare, though some public TCRs occurred in many donors. Excluded: some indistinguishable V segments such as TRBV6-2 and TRBV6-3.

As to this clone: Its matching antigen is unknown.

This CDR3 has 14 residues. CDR1 MDHEN and CDR2 SYDVKM come from the germline V gene. V was trimmed by 9 bases and J by 4 bases, leaving 16 bases between them. PCR primers comprised 60 Vbeta and 13 Jbeta primers. Some clones are missing from TCRdb's copy, which holds only in-frame ones; the method was immunoSEQ multiplex PCR. Of 150,000 to 200,000 clones in the sample, roughly 80% were seen once. The chain carries TRBV28 and TRBJ1-5; perhaps TRBD1 as D (6 bases). This sequence was found in a woman aged 40 to 55 in good health and CMV-seropositive. Sequenced: PBMCs. CDR3 in amino acids: CASIPGGRNQPQHF. DNA of the CDR3: TGTGCCAGTATTCCGGGGGGGCGAAATCAGCCCCAGCATTTT.